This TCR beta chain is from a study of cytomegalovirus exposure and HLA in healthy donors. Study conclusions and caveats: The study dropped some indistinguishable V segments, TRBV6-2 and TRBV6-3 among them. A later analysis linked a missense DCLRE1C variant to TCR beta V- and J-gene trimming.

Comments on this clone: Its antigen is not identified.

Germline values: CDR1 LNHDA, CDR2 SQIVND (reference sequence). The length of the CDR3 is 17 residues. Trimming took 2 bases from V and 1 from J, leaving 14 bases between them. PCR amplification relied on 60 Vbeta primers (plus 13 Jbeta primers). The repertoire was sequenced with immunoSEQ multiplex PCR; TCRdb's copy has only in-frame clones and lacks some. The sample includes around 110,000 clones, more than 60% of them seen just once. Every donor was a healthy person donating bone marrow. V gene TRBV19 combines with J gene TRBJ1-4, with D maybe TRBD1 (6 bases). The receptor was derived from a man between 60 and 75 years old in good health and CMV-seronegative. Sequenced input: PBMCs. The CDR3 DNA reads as TGTGCCAGTAGTATAAGTACAGGGCGAAGAACTAATGAAAAACTGTTTTTT. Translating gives CASSISTGRRTNEKLFF.